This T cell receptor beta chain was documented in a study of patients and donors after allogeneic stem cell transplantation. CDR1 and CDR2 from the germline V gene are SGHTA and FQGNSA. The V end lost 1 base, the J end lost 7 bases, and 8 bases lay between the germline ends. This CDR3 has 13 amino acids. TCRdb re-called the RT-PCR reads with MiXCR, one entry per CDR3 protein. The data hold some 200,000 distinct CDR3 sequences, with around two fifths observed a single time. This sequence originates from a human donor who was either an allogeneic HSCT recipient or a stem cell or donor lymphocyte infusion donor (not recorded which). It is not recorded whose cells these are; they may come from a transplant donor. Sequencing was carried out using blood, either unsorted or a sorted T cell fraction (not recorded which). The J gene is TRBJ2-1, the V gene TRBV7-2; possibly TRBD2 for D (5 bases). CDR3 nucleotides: TGTGCCAGCAGCTTAGGGGGAGTTAATGAGCAGTTCTTC. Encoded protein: CASSLGGVNEQFF.